The 9 T cell receptor beta chains below all came from one sample that was sequenced in a study of blood T cells in healthy people across ages. A sample-barcoded 5' primer and a J-beta primer mix were used in a second PCR of roughly 7 to 11 cycles. TCRdb analysed the 5' RACE reads with MiXCR anew, one entry per CDR3 protein. The sample has approximately 1.5 million distinct CDR3 sequences; roughly two fifths are singletons. Material: blood. Receptors originate from a woman aged 18-29 years in good health.

The rearrangement uses TRBV7-3 and TRBJ2-1; 11 bases map to TRBD2. This CDR3 is built from 16 residues. The V gene's germline CDR1 is SGHTA and CDR2 FQGTGA. V lost 5 bases to trimming and J lost 4 bases; unmatched junction nucleotides: 7. The CDR3 loop is CASSVVSGRAYNEQFF. CDR3 nucleotide sequence: TGTGCCAGCAGCGTAGTTAGCGGGAGGGCGTACAATGAGCAGTTCTTC.

The chain is built from TRBV29-1 and TRBJ2-7, with D possibly being TRBD2 (5 bases). Germline-derived CDR1 and CDR2 are SQVTM and ANQGSEA. The CDR3 is made up of 12 amino acids. Trimming took off 4 bases at V and 4 bases at J, with 11 bases between the two ends. Here the CDR3 reads CSVGGFGYEQYF. The CDR3 DNA follows: TGCAGCGTTGGCGGGTTTGGGTACGAGCAGTACTTC.

A note on this clonotype: Sequence at one end of the junction differs from germline and may be a read error. The rearrangement uses TRBV7-9 and TRBJ2-1, with D perhaps TRBD1 (5 bases). The CDR3 consists of 13 residues. In germline, CDR1 is SEHNR, CDR2 FQNEAQ (reference sequence). This CDR3 is CVSSLGDYNEQFF. CDR3 nucleotide sequence: TGTGTCAGCAGCTTAGGGGATTACAATGAGCAGTTCTTC.

V gene TRBV6-1 combines with J gene TRBJ1-6; 7 bases agree with TRBD1. V lost 6 bases to trimming and J lost 5 bases; unmatched junction nucleotides: 4. Germline CDR1 is MNHNS and CDR2 is SASEGT. The CDR3 totals 14 residues. As DNA, the CDR3 is TGTGCCAGCAGAGAACAGGGGAATAATTCACCCCTCCACTTT. Translated, it gives CASREQGNNSPLHF.

This clonotype has more than one count but fewer than ten. V gene TRBV29-1 combines with J gene TRBJ2-2; no definite D call. The CDR3 is 13 amino acids. The germline V gene encodes CDR1 SQVTM and CDR2 ANQGSEA. The ends were cut back, 2 bases at V and 1 base at J, with 5 bases in the middle. The CDR3, as DNA: TGCAGCGTTGAACTGGGGAACACCGGGGAGCTGTTTTTT. Its translation: CSVELGNTGELFF.

Of note for this clonotype: Because the CDR3's place on the DNA is in doubt, the DNA is left out and the CDR3 is given as listed by TCRdb. The J gene is TRBJ1-2, the V gene TRBV12-3 or TRBV12-4; TRBD1 is the table's D call and was not checked against the DNA. The CDR3 comprises 13 residues, both ends counted. The CDR3 loop reads CASRVAGGSLSTF.

J is TRBJ2-7 and V is TRBV20-1; TRBD2 agrees at 15 bases. CDR1 is DFQATT and CDR2 is SNEGSKA in the germline V gene (reference sequence). The trim removed 5 bases at V and 2 bases at J, leaving 10 bases unmatched. The CDR3 has 17 residues. CDR3 residues: CSAAWTSGRVLAYEQYF. The CDR3 region has the DNA TGCAGTGCTGCCTGGACTAGCGGGAGGGTTTTGGCCTACGAGCAGTACTTC.

The chain recombines TRBV2 with TRBJ2-1; D unclear. CDR1 is SNHLY and CDR2 is FYNNEI in the germline V gene. V was clipped by 10 bases and J by 4 bases, with 11 bases between them. The length of the CDR3 is 12 residues. The CDR3 DNA reads as TGTGCCATCTCGGACCATTACAATGAGCAGTTCTTC. Translation gives CAISDHYNEQFF.

This clonotype has a handful of counts. The chain recombines TRBV5-1 with TRBJ1-5, with D unresolved. Between the trimmed V and J ends, which lost 0 bases and 4 bases, there was a span of 11 bases. CDR1 and CDR2 from the germline V gene are SGHRS and YFSETQ. The CDR3 loop spans 15 amino acids. The CDR3 bases are TGCGCCAGCAGCTTGGACGGCGGCAAAAATCAGCCCCAGCATTTT. It encodes CASSLDGGKNQPQHF.